This T cell receptor beta chain was obtained from a study of shared clonotypes between healthy human individuals. On the study more broadly: Per-donor plates numbered three CD4 naive, three CD4 memory, two CD8 naive and one CD8 memory.

Trimming removed 1 base from V and 3 bases from J; junction bases left unmatched: 0. The V gene's germline CDR1 is SQVTM and CDR2 ANQGSEA. The CDR3 sequence is 12 residues long. Study-level findings and limits: Among a handful of donors, around 5% of naive CD4 clonotypes were found in common. Memory subsets had estimated richness that was generally smaller than that of naive subsets. When compared with the clonotypes that were shared by all four sorted-subset donors, the non-shared clonotypes turned out to have lower generation probabilities.

A note on this clone: Its antigen is undetermined. This CDR3 is also generated by other DNA sequences in the sample.

Sequencing was performed with immunoSEQ multiplex PCR; in TCRdb, only in-frame clones are kept and a portion is missing. The table has fewer than 2.5 million clones, more than 85% seen once; the top ten hold about 0.34%. Sample: naive CD4+ T cells from PBMCs. Subset reported: CD45RA+ positively selected. This sequence was found in a man younger than 35 in good health. Some clones in this sample may be carry-over from other donors' samples. The V gene is TRBV29-1, the J gene TRBJ2-7, with 7 nucleotides matching TRBD1. In DNA form, the CDR3 reads TGCAGCGTTGAAGGACAGGGCTACGAGCAGTACTTC. Its protein product is CSVEGQGYEQYF.